These 19 T cell receptor beta chains share one sample of origin, sequenced in a study of cytomegalovirus exposure and HLA in healthy donors. PCR employed 60 Vbeta and 13 Jbeta primers. Assay: immunoSEQ multiplex PCR; the TCRdb copy retains only in-frame clones and omits some. The data show 150,000 to 200,000 clones, about 80% seen once. Sequencing used PBMCs. The source of these receptors is a woman aged 25 to 39 in good health and CMV-seropositive.

This clone was seen a single time. This rearrangement joins TRBV5-6 to TRBJ1-1, with 7 nucleotides matching TRBD1. There are 17 residues in the CDR3. Germline V CDR1 and CDR2: SGHDT, YYEEEE. V lost 0 bases and J lost 4; bases outside the gene matches: 12. The DNA for the CDR3 is TGTGCCAGCAGCTTGGGAAGGGACAGACCATCAGGCACTGAAGCTTTCTTT. It yields the protein CASSLGRDRPSGTEAFF.

The chain recombines TRBV7-9 with TRBJ2-5, with TRBD1 matching 8 bases. The CDR3 contains 15 residues. The trim removed 1 base at V and 4 bases at J, leaving 5 bases unmatched. Germline assignment: CDR1 SEHNR and CDR2 FQNEAQ (reference sequence). The chain's CDR3 is CASSLDFRGRETQYF. The CDR3 region has the DNA TGTGCCAGCAGCTTAGATTTCAGGGGGCGAGAGACCCAGTACTTC.

The J gene is TRBJ2-1, the V gene TRBV19; 12 bases fit TRBD2. Germline-derived CDR1 and CDR2 are LNHDA and SQIVND (reference sequence). The CDR3 loop spans 16 amino acids. The J segment lost 5 bases and the V segment lost 6 bases, leaving 8 bases of the junction unmatched. CDR3 amino acids: CASRLAGGADNNEQFF. CDR3 DNA: TGTGCCAGTAGGCTAGCGGGGGGGGCCGATAACAATGAGCAGTTCTTC.

The chain recombines TRBV5-1 with TRBJ2-6; 10 nucleotides agree with TRBD1. This CDR3 is built from 16 residues. Losses at the gene ends were 5 bases for V and 2 bases for J; bases not matched to a gene: 4. Germline V gives CDR1 SGHRS, CDR2 YFSETQ. The CDR3 loop reads CASRDRGSAGANVLTF. CDR3 DNA: TGCGCCAGCAGGGACAGGGGGTCGGCTGGGGCCAACGTCCTGACTTTC.

The V gene is TRBV30, the J gene TRBJ1-1; D remains ambiguous. The V gene's germline CDR1 is GTSNPN and CDR2 SVGIG (reference sequence). The CDR3 totals 14 residues. Trimming cost V 2 bases and J 5 bases, with 15 bases left between them. The CDR3 here is CAWSQTTGETEAFF. Written as DNA, the CDR3 is TGTGCCTGGAGTCAAACGACCGGGGAGACTGAAGCTTTCTTT.

This clone was observed a handful of times. This chain links TRBV28 with TRBJ1-5, with 9 bases fitting TRBD1. The length of the CDR3 is 14 residues. In germline, CDR1 is MDHEN, CDR2 SYDVKM. Trimming cost V 3 bases and J 4 bases; bases outside gene matches: 1. As DNA, the CDR3 is TGTGCCAGCAGTTTGGGACAGGGTAATCAGCCCCAGCATTTT. This codes for CASSLGQGNQPQHF.

This clone was counted a few times. V usage is TRBV30 and J usage is TRBJ1-1, with a weak D call TRBD1 (6 bases). The V end lost 2 bases, the J end lost 1 base, and 11 bases lay between the germline ends. This CDR3 contains 14 residues. Per germline, CDR1 GTSNPN and CDR2 SVGIG (reference sequence). In nucleotides, the CDR3 is TGTGCCTGGAGTCCCCAGGGGTGGAACACTGAAGCTTTCTTT. Protein: CAWSPQGWNTEAFF.

V and J are TRBV6-1 and TRBJ2-3; a possible D gene is TRBD1 (6 bases). This CDR3 is built from 14 residues. Per the germline V gene, CDR1 is MNHNS and CDR2 is SASEGT. V was cut by 7 bases and J by 4 bases, with 15 bases left in between. CDR3 bases: TGTGCCAGCATTCGGACAGCAGGGGCAGATACGCAGTATTTT. Amino acids: CASIRTAGADTQYF.

Comment on this clone: This same CDR3 is encoded by further DNA sequences in the sample. V gene TRBV28 combines with J gene TRBJ2-7; tentative D call: TRBD1 (6 bases). The V end lost 5 bases, the J end lost 4 bases, and 9 bases lay between the germline ends. This CDR3 is built from 12 residues. Germline CDR1 MDHEN, CDR2 SYDVKM. In DNA form, the CDR3 reads TGTGCCAGCAGTCTGACAGGTTACGAGCAGTACTTC. Translating gives CASSLTGYEQYF.

This clone turned up a few times. The chain combines TRBV27 with TRBJ2-2; D is ambiguous. The CDR3 loop spans 14 amino acids. CDR1 MNHEY and CDR2 SMNVEV come from the germline V gene (reference sequence). Deletions cut 6 bases from V and 4 bases from J, with 12 bases between. The CDR3, as DNA: TGTGCCAGCAGCCCTATCGAGGCCACCGGGGAGCTGTTTTTT. Translated, it gives CASSPIEATGELFF.

J is TRBJ2-7 and V is TRBV7-8; 10 bases are shared with TRBD2. V shed 1 base and J 3 bases; nucleotides not matched to a gene: 3. Looked up from germline, CDR1 is SGHVS and CDR2 is FQNEAQ. This CDR3 is 15 amino acids long. In nucleotides, the CDR3 is TGTGCCAGCAGCTTAGAACTAGCGGGGTTCTACGAGCAGTACTTC. Its protein is CASSLELAGFYEQYF.

Regarding this clone: The same CDR3 is also encoded by other DNA sequences in this sample. The rearrangement uses TRBV5-4 and TRBJ2-3; TRBD2 might be the D (6 bases). The V end lost 3 bases, the J end lost 2 bases, and 13 bases lay between the germline ends. Germline CDR1 is SGHNT and CDR2 is YYREEE (reference sequence). The CDR3 totals 15 residues. In DNA form, the CDR3 reads TGTGCCAGCAGCTGGGAGCCGGGGGACACAGATACGCAGTATTTT. Its protein product is CASSWEPGDTDTQYF.

This chain uses TRBV6-5 with TRBJ1-1; D is possibly TRBD1 (5 bases). CDR3 length: 16 residues. Trimming cost V 0 bases and J 2 bases, with 13 bases left between them. Per the germline V gene, CDR1 is MNHEY and CDR2 is SVGAGI. CDR3 residues: CASSYSADRFNTEAFF. CDR3 DNA: TGTGCCAGCAGTTACTCCGCAGACAGATTCAACACTGAAGCTTTCTTT.

This chain links TRBV30 with TRBJ2-7; TRBD1 matches 7 bases. The CDR3 extends over 14 amino acids. CDR1 is GTSNPN and CDR2 is SVGIG in the germline V gene (reference sequence). V trimming: 3 bases; J trimming: 3 bases; junction bases outside the gene matches: 8. The DNA of the CDR3 is TGTGCCTGGAGCTCAACGACAGGGAGCTACGAGCAGTACTTC. As protein: CAWSSTTGSYEQYF.

This clone was recorded only once. The sample holds other DNA sequences that translate to the same CDR3. The CDR3 protein is CASSVGQGPNYGYTF. Written as DNA, the CDR3 is TGTGCCAGCAGTGTTGGACAGGGGCCTAACTATGGCTACACCTTC. The chain couples TRBV9 to TRBJ1-2; 9 nucleotides match TRBD1. The V and J ends lost 5 bases and 0 bases, in that order; junction bases with no gene match: 5. This CDR3 is 15 amino acids long. Germline V CDR1 and CDR2: SGDLS, YYNGEE. Complete variable domain (other parts from reference TRBV9 and TRBJ1-2): DSGVTQTPKHLITATGQRVTLRCSPRSGDLSVYWYQQSLDQGLQFLIQYYNGEERAKGNILERFSAQQFPDLHSELNLSSLELGDSALYFCASSVGQGPNYGYTFGSGTRLTVV.

V usage is TRBV7-2 and J usage is TRBJ1-1; 7 bases fit TRBD1. V lost 5 bases to trimming and J lost 6 bases; unmatched junction nucleotides: 6. CDR1 and CDR2 (germline): SGHTA, FQGNSA. This CDR3 is built from 13 residues. For the CDR3, the DNA is TGTGCCAGCAGCCTCGGGACAGAAGCTGAAGCTTTCTTT. Its translation: CASSLGTEAEAFF.

The table lists this clone with a few counts. This chain joins TRBV27 and TRBJ2-2, with TRBD1 identical over 9 bases. V shed 4 bases and J 4 bases; nucleotides not matched to a gene: 10. The CDR3 sequence is 17 residues long. CDR1 MNHEY and CDR2 SMNVEV come from the germline V gene (reference sequence). CDR3 coding DNA: TGTGCCAGCAGTTGGAATTCCGGGACAGGGCCCACCGGGGAGCTGTTTTTT. Amino acids: CASSWNSGTGPTGELFF.

The rearrangement joins TRBV10-1 to TRBJ2-3, with TRBD2 matching over 8 bases. The J segment lost 9 bases and the V segment lost 8 bases, leaving 13 bases of the junction unmatched. Germline values: CDR1 WNHNN, CDR2 SYGVQD (reference sequence). This CDR3 has 14 amino acids. CDR3 sequence: CASRPGGDAGTQYF. The CDR3 nucleotides are TGCGCCAGCCGTCCGGGGGGGGATGCCGGGACGCAGTATTTT.

Turning to this clone: This same CDR3 is encoded by further DNA sequences in the sample. V gene TRBV5-1 combines with J gene TRBJ1-1; D call uncertain. Germline V lookup: CDR1 SGHRS, CDR2 YFSETQ. CDR3 length equals 13 residues. The germline V and J ends were trimmed by 2 bases and 0 bases, with 5 bases remaining between them. The CDR3 loop is CASSFGLNTEAFF. The CDR3 DNA reads as TGCGCCAGCAGCTTCGGGTTGAACACTGAAGCTTTCTTT.